This TCR beta chain emerged from a study of blood T cell repertoires in COVID-19. As for the study in general: T cells, B-cell-depleted T cells, or PBMCs supplied cDNA or gDNA.

The study recruited people aged about 18 to 95 years across more than 20 US areas. Per the original data handling: Amplified reference gene primers provided the basis for estimating nucleated cell counts. Sequencing was performed with immunoSEQ multiplex PCR; in TCRdb, only in-frame clones are kept and a portion is missing. D and trimming were read from the DNA, whereas the V and J calls and clone size are those reported in that table. The sample includes a few hundred thousand clones, roughly 85% seen only once; the top ten take 4% to 4.5%. Germline CDR1 and CDR2: KGHDR and SFDVKD. Trimming left V 0 bases short and J 0 bases short, with 13 bases between. The CDR3 is 18 amino acids.

The V and J genes are TRBV24-1 and TRBJ2-2; no clear D. The sequenced sample was PBMCs or T cells enriched from blood (not recorded which). This sequence originates from a woman in her twenties or thirties who had recovered from COVID-19. DNA of the CDR3: TGTGCCACCAGTGATTTGTCCCCTTTATTCGCGAACACCGGGGAGCTGTTTTTT. Translation gives CATSDLSPLFANTGELFF.